This T cell receptor beta chain was captured by sequencing in a study of blood T cells in healthy people across ages. Overall study results and limits: Measured against age, TCR beta diversity per million T cells decreased in a roughly linear manner. In long-lived donors, naive CD4+ cell counts and diversity exceeded those of aged donors.

Alongside a J-beta primer mix, a sample-barcoded 5' primer served in a second PCR lasting roughly 7 to 11 cycles. Each CDR3 protein is one row after TCRdb ran MiXCR on the 5' RACE reads. This sample has about 780,000 distinct CDR3 sequences, with about 45% found just once. With 6 bases clipped from V and 6 bases from J, the junction kept 3 bases outside the gene matches. Germline V gene lookup returns CDR1 DFQATT and CDR2 SNEGSKA (reference sequence). This CDR3 comprises 13 residues. Healthy Russian Caucasian donors spanned ages about 6 to 90 years. About this clonotype: Its antigen remains unknown.

The origin of this receptor is a man aged 80 or over in good health. The sample comprised blood. The rearrangement joins TRBV20-1 to TRBJ2-3, with 13 bases lining up with TRBD2. The CDR3 DNA sequence: TGCAGTGCGAGGACTAGCGGGGGTGATACGCAGTATTTT. Amino acid sequence: CSARTSGGDTQYF.